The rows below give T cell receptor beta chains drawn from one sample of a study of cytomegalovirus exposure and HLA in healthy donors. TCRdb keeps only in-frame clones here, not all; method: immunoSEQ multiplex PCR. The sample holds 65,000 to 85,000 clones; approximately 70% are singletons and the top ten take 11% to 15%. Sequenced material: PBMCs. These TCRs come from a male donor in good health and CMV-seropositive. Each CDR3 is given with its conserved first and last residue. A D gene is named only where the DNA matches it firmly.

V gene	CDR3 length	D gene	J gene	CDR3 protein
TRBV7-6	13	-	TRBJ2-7	CASSATGGYEQYF
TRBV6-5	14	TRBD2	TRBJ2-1	CASSGIAGVNEQFF
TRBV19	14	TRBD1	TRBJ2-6	CASRTGPGANVLTF
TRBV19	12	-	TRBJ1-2	CASSGLAYGYTF
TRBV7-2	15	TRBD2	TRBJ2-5	CASSLDRREGETQYF
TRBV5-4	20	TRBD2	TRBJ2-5	CASSLGPPGLGGGRKETQYF
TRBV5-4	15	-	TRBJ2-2	CASSPDRSRVGELFF
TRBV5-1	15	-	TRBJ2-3	CASSLDRASPDTQYF
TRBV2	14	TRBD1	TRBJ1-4	CASRGDRALKKLFF
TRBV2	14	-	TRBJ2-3	CASSQGISTDTQYF
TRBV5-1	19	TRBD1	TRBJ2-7	CASSFLTGGGSSGSYEQYF
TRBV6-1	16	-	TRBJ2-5	CASSGGHRDGEETQYF
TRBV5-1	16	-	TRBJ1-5	CASSLPGENSNQPQHF
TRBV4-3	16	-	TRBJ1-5	CASSSSYSSRGQPQHF
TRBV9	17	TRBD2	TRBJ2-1	CASSVGLAGGPFNEQFF
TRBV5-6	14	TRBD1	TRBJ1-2	CASSFPGQDYGYTF
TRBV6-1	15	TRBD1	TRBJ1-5	CASSPARGRNQPQHF
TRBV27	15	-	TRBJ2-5	CASSPWRGGRETQYF
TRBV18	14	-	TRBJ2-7	CASSPSEGPYEQYF